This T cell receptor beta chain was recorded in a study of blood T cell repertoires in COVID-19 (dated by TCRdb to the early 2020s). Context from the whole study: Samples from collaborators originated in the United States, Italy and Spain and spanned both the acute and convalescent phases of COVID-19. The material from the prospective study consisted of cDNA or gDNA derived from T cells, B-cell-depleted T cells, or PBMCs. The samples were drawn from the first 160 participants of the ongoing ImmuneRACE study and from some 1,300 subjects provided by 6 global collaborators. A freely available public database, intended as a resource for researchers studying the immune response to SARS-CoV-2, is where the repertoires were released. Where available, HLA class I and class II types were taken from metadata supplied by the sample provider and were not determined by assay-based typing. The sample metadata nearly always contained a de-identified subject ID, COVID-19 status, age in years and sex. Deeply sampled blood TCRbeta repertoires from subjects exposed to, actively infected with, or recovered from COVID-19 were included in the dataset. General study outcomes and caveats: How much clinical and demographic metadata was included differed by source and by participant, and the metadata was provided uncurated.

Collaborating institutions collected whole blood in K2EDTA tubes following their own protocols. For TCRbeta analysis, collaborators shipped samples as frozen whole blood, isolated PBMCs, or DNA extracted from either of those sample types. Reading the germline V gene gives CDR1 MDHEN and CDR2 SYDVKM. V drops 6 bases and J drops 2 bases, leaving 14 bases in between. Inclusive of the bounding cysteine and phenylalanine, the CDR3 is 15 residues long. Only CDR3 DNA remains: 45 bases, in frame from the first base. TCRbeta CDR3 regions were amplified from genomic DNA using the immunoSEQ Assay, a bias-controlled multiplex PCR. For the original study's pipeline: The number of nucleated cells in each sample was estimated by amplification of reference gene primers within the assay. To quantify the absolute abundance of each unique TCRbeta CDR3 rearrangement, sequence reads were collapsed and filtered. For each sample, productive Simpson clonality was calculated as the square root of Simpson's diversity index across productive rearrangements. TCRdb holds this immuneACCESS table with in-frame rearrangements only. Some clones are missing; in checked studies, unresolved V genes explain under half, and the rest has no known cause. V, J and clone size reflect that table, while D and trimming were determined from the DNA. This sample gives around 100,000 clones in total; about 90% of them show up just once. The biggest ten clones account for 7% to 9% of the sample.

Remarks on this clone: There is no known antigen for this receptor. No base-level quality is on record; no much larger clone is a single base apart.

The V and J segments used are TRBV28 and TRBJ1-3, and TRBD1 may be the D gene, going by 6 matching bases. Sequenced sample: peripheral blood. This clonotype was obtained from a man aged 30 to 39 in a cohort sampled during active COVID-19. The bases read TGTGCCAGCAGGTTCTTGGGGGCGGCTGGAAACACCATATATTTT. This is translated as CASRFLGAAGNTIYF.